This TCR beta chain derives from a study of cytomegalovirus exposure and HLA in healthy donors. Points from the study as a whole: Specificity of a few CMV-associated chains for CMV antigens was verified in vitro. Altogether, about 160 TCR beta chains were recorded as cytomegalovirus-associated.

The CDR3 is 12 amino acids. J was trimmed by 7 bases and V by 7 bases; bases with no gene match: 3. CDR1 and CDR2 from the germline V gene are MNHNS and SASEGT. Comment on this clone: Its antigen is currently unknown.

PCR employed 60 Vbeta and 13 Jbeta primers. This table comes from immunoSEQ multiplex PCR, and its TCRdb copy is limited to in-frame clones, with some not included. The repertoire consists of around 20,000 clones, with approximately 80% occurring once and the leading ten covering about a fifth. The chain links TRBV6-1 to TRBJ2-2; 7 nucleotides agree with TRBD1. The sequence derives from a human donor in good health. The sequencing input was PBMCs. CDR3 in amino acids: CASIGGGGELFF. The DNA for the CDR3 is TGTGCCAGCATAGGGGGCGGCGGGGAGCTGTTTTTT.